The 2 T cell receptor beta chains presented below share a single source sample, sequenced in a study of blood T cell repertoires in COVID-19. Method: immunoSEQ multiplex PCR; TCRdb's copy keeps in-frame clones and lacks some. The sample shows about 150,000 clones, 60% to 80% of them seen only once. Specimen: peripheral blood. These TCRs come from a man aged 50-59 years with active or convalescent COVID-19.

Only a few counts were recorded for this clone. The CDR3 sequence: CASSIDRTHSGNTIYF. CDR3 in DNA: TGTGCCAGTAGTATAGACAGGACTCACTCTGGAAACACCATATATTTT. The V gene is TRBV19, the J gene TRBJ1-3, with no clear D. Looked up from germline, CDR1 is LNHDA and CDR2 is SQIVND (reference sequence). This CDR3 region has 16 residues. The V and J ends lost 0 bases and 0 bases respectively, with 9 bases between them.

The V gene is TRBV7-9, the J gene TRBJ1-2; 7 nucleotides agree with TRBD1. The CDR3 is made up of 12 amino acids. Germline loops: CDR1 SEHNR, CDR2 FQNEAQ (reference sequence). With 4 bases clipped from V and 9 bases from J, the junction kept 5 bases outside the gene matches. This CDR3 reads CASSSDRESYTF. The CDR3 DNA sequence: TGTGCCAGCAGCTCTGACAGGGAGAGCTACACCTTC.